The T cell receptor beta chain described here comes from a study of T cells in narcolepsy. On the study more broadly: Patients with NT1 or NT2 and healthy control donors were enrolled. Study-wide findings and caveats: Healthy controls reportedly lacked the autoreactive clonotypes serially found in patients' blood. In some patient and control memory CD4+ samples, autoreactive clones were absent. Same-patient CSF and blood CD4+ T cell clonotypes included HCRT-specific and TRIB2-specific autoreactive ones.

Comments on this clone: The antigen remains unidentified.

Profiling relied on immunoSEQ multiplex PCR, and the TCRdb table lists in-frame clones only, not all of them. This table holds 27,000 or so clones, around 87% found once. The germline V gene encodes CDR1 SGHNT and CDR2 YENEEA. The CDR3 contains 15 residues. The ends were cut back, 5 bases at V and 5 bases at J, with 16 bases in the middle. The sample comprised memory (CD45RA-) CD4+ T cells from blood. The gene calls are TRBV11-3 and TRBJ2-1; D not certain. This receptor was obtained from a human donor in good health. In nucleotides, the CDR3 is TGTGCCAGCAGCCCCCTATTGATTAGCCACAATGAGCAGTTCTTC. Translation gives CASSPLLISHNEQFF. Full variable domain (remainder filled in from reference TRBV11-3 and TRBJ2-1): EAGVVQSPRYKIIEKKQPVAFWCNPISGHNTLYWYLQNLGQGPELLIRYENEEAVDDSQLPKDRFSAERLKGVDSTLKIQPAELGDSAVYLCASSPLLISHNEQFFGPGTRLTVL.